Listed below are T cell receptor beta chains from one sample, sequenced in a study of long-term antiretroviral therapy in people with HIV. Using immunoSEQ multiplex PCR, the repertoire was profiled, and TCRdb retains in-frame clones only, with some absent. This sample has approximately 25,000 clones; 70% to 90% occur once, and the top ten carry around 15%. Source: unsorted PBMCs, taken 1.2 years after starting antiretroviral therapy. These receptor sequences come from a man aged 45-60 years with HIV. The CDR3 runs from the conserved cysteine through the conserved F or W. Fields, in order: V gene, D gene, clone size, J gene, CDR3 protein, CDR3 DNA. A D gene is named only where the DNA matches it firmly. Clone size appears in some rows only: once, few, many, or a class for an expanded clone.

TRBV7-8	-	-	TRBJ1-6	CASSLPANGYNSPLHF	TGTGCCAGCAGCCTACCAGCCAACGGGTATAATTCACCCCTCCACTTT
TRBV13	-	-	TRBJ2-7	CASSLGGLDEQYF	TGTGCCAGCAGCTTAGGAGGGTTGGACGAGCAGTACTTC
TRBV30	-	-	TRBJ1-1	CAWSVGPRPSAFF	TGTGCCTGGAGTGTAGGGCCCCGGCCCTCAGCTTTCTTT
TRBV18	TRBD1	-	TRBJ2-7	CASSPSGRGGREQYF	TGTGCCAGCTCACCATCGGGGAGAGGGGGCCGCGAGCAGTACTTC
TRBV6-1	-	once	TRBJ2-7	CASRGVPSYEQYF	TGTGCCAGCAGGGGGGTCCCCTCCTACGAGCAGTACTTC
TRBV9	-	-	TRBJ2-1	CASSVGQSYNEQFF	TGTGCCAGCAGCGTAGGACAGTCCTACAATGAGCAGTTCTTC
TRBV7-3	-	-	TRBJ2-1	CASSLAGTSYNEQFF	TGTGCCAGCAGCTTAGCGGGGACAAGCTACAATGAGCAGTTCTTC
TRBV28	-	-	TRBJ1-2	CASTPSKARGYTF	TGTGCCAGCACCCCCTCTAAGGCTCGGGGCTACACCTTC
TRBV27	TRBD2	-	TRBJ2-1	CASTTSGLYNEQFF	TGTGCCAGCACCACTAGCGGCCTCTACAATGAGCAGTTCTTC
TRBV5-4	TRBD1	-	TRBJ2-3	CASSSPGQGGYTQYF	TGTGCCAGCAGCTCGCCGGGACAGGGAGGATATACGCAGTATTTT
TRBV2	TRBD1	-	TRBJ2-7	CASTSGQGPSYEQYF	TGTGCCAGCACCTCAGGACAGGGGCCGTCCTACGAGCAGTACTTC
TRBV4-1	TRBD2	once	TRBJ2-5	CASSQGASGGAGETQYF	TGCGCCAGCAGCCAAGGGGCTAGCGGGGGGGCAGGAGAGACCCAGTACTTC
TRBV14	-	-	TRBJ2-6	CASSQGLTSGANVLTF	TGTGCCAGCAGCCAAGGCCTAACCTCTGGGGCCAACGTCCTGACTTTC
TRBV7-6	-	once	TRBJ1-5	CASSLSGTQPQHF	TGTGCCAGCAGCTTATCTGGGACTCAGCCCCAGCATTTT
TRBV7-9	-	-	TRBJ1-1	CASTEPNTEAFF	TGTGCCAGCACAGAGCCCAACACTGAAGCTTTCTTT
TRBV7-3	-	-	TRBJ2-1	CASSFPPAAEQFF	TGTGCCAGCAGCTTCCCTCCCGCGGCTGAGCAGTTCTTC
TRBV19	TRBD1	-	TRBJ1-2	CASSDREYGYTF	TGTGCCAGTTCGGACAGGGAATATGGCTACACCTTC
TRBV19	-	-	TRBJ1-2	CASREEGRYTF	TGTGCCAGTAGGGAAGAGGGACGCTACACCTTC
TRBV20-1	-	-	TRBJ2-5	CSASWQETQYF	TGCAGTGCTTCTTGGCAAGAGACCCAGTACTTC
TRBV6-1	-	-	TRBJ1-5	CASSEGARRSNQPQHF	TGTGCCAGCAGTGAAGGGGCCAGAAGGAGCAATCAGCCCCAGCATTTT
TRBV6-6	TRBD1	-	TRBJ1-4	CASSDRGPPLEKLFF	TGTGCCAGCAGCGACAGGGGCCCGCCGTTGGAAAAACTGTTTTTT
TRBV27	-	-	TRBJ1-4	CASSPSTGGEGVSTTNEKLFF	TGTGCCAGCAGTCCGTCCACGGGGGGGGAGGGTGTATCTACAACTAATGAAAAACTGTTTTTT
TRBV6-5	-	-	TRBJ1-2	CASSYPGYGYTF	TGTGCCAGCAGTTACCCGGGCTATGGCTACACCTTC
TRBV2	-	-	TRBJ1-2	CASTPQGANYGYTF	TGTGCCAGCACCCCTCAGGGTGCAAACTATGGCTACACCTTC
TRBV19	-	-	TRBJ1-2	CATVGNYGYTF	TGTGCAACAGTTGGGAACTATGGCTACACCTTC
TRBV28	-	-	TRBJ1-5	CASSLGGRGSNQPQHF	TGTGCCAGCAGTTTAGGGGGGAGAGGTAGCAATCAGCCCCAGCATTTT
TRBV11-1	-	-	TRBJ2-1	CASSSGPGNEQFF	TGTGCCAGCAGCTCGGGCCCCGGGAATGAGCAGTTCTTC
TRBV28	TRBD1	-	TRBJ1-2	CASRLTGEGYTF	TGTGCCAGCAGGCTGACAGGGGAGGGCTACACCTTC
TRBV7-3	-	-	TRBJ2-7	CASSYAGQGYEQYF	TGTGCCAGCAGCTACGCCGGGCAGGGCTACGAGCAGTACTTC
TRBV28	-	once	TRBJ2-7	CASSSPRGQHDEQYF	TGTGCCAGCAGTTCCCCGAGGGGCCAGCACGACGAGCAGTACTTC
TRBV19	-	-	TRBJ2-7	CATEQPESYEQYF	TGTGCCACCGAGCAGCCAGAATCCTACGAGCAGTACTTC
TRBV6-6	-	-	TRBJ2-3	CASRSGWDADTQYF	TGTGCCAGCAGGTCTGGGTGGGACGCAGATACGCAGTATTTT
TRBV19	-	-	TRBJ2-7	CASSYTGIGYEQYF	TGTGCCAGTAGTTATACAGGGATAGGGTACGAGCAGTACTTC
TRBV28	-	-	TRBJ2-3	CASSPFLSSTDLAHDTQYF	TGTGCCAGCAGTCCATTCCTTTCTAGCACAGATTTAGCACATGATACGCAGTATTTT
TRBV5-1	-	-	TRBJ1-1	CASSKGRGNTEAFF	TGCGCCAGCAGCAAAGGACGGGGGAACACTGAAGCTTTCTTT
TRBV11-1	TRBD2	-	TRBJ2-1	CASSLSREVNEQFF	TGTGCCAGCAGCCTCTCCCGGGAGGTAAATGAGCAGTTCTTC
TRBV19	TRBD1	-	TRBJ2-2	CASSPLLSGTANTGELFF	TGTGCCAGTAGTCCACTACTTTCCGGGACAGCGAACACCGGGGAGCTGTTTTTT
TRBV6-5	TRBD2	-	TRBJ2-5	CASSVAGGPGTQYF	TGTGCCAGCTCCGTAGCGGGGGGGCCGGGGACCCAGTACTTC
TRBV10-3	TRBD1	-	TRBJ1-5	CAIREPGQGSDQPQHF	TGTGCCATCAGGGAACCGGGACAGGGGAGCGATCAGCCCCAGCATTTT
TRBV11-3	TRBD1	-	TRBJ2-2	CASSSRTGLNTGELFF	TGTGCCAGCAGCTCGAGGACAGGGCTGAACACCGGGGAGCTGTTTTTT
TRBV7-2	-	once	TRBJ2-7	CASSLLGSYEQYF	TGTGCCAGCAGCTTACTAGGATCCTACGAGCAGTACTTC
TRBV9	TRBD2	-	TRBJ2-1	CASSKRGDQYNEQFF	TGTGCCAGCAGCAAGCGGGGGGATCAATACAATGAGCAGTTCTTC
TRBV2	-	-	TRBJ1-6	CASSVTGRDSPLHF	TGTGCCAGCAGTGTTACTGGGCGGGATTCACCCCTCCACTTT
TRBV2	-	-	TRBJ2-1	CASSHPRSVAGFNEQFF	TGTGCCAGCAGTCACCCGAGGAGTGTGGCCGGCTTCAATGAGCAGTTCTTC
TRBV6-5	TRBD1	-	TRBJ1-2	CASRRQGLDGYTF	TGTGCCAGCAGGAGACAGGGGTTGGATGGCTACACCTTC